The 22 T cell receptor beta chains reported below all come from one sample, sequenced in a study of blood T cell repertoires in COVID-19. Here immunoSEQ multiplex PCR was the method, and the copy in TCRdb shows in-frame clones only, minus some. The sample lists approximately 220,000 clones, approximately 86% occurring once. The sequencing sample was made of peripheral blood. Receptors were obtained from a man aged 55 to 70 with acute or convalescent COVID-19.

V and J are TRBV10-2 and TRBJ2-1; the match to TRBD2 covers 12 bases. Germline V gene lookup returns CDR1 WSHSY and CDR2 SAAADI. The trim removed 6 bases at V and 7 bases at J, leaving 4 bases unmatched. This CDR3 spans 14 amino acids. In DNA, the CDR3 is TGCGCCAGCAGGTCTAGCGGGGGGGCGAATGAGCAGTTCTTC. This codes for CASRSSGGANEQFF.

The CDR3 DNA sequence: TGTGCCAGCAGCCCAGGACAGGGGGCGCGTAGTGAAAAACTGTTTTTT. It codes for CASSPGQGARSEKLFF. This chain uses TRBV28 with TRBJ1-4; the match to TRBD1 covers 11 bases. CDR1 is MDHEN, CDR2 SYDVKM, per germline. Germline trimming cut 6 bases from V and 7 bases from J; bases unmatched to any gene: 10. The CDR3 contains 16 residues.

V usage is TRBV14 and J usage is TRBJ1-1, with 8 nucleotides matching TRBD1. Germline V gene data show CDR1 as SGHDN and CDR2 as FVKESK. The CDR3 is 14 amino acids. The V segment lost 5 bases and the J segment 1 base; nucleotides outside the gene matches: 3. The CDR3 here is CASSFRGQNTEAFF. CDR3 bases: TGTGCCAGCAGCTTCAGGGGGCAGAACACTGAAGCTTTCTTT. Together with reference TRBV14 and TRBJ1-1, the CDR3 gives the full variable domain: EAGVTQFPSHSVIEKGQTVTLRCDPISGHDNLYWYRRVMGKEIKFLLHFVKESKQDESGMPNNRFLAERTGGTYSTLKVQPAELEDSGVYFCASSFRGQNTEAFFGQGTRLTVV.

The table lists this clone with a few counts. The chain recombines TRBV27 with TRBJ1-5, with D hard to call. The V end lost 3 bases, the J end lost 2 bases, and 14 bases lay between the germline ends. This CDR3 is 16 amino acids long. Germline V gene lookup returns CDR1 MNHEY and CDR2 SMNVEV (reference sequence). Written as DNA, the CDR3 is TGTGCCAGCAGTTTTTCTTCCGGGAGGGGCAATCAGCCCCAGCATTTT. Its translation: CASSFSSGRGNQPQHF.

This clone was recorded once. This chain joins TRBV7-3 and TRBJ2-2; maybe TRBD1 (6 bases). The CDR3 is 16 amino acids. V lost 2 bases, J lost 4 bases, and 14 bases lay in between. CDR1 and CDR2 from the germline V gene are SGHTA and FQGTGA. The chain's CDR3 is CASSLQGTSSTGELFF. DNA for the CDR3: TGTGCCAGCAGCTTACAGGGGACATCTAGCACCGGGGAGCTGTTTTTT.

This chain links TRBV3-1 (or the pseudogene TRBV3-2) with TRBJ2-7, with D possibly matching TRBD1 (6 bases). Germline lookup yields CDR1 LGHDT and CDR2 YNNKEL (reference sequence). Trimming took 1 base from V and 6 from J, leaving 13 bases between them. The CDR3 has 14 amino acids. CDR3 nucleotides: TGTGCCAGCAGCCAAGTTCTGGGGGCAGGCGAGCAGTACTTC. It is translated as CASSQVLGAGEQYF.

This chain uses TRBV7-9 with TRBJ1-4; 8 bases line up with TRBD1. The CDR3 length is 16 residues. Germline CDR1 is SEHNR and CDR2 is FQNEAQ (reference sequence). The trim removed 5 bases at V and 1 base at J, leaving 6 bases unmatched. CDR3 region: CASSPTGGITNEKLFF. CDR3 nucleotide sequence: TGTGCCAGCAGCCCAACAGGGGGAATAACTAATGAAAAACTGTTTTTT.

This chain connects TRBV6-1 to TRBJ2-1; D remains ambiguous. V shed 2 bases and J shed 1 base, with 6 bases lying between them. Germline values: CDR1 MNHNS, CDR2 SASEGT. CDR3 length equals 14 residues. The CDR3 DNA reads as TGTGCCAGCAGTGAACAGATTTCCTACAATGAGCAGTTCTTC. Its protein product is CASSEQISYNEQFF.

For the CDR3, the DNA is TGTGCCAGCAGCCGGTTGGGGGGGCTTGAAAAACTGTTTTTT. This gives the protein CASSRLGGLEKLFF. The V call is TRBV27, the J call TRBJ1-4; tentative D call: TRBD1 (6 bases). Trimming took 6 bases from V and 7 from J, leaving 15 bases between them. In germline, CDR1 is MNHEY, CDR2 SMNVEV (reference sequence). The CDR3 is 14 residues long.

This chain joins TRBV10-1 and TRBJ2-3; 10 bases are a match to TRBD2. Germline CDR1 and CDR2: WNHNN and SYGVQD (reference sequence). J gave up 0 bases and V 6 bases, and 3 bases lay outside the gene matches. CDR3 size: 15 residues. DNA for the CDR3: TGCGCCAGCAGGGGGGGACTAGCGAGCACAGATACGCAGTATTTT. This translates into CASRGGLASTDTQYF.

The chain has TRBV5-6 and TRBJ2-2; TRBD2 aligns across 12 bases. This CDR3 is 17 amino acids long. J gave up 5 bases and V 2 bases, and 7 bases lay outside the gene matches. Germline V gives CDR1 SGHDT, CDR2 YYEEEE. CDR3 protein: CASSFLAGGPGTGELFF. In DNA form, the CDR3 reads TGTGCCAGCAGCTTCCTAGCGGGGGGGCCGGGGACCGGGGAGCTGTTTTTT.

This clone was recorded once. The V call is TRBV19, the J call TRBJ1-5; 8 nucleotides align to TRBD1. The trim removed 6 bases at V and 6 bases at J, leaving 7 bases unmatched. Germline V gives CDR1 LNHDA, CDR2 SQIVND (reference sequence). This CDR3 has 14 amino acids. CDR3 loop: CASRDRGTGQPQHF. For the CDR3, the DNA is TGTGCCAGTAGAGACAGGGGAACGGGTCAGCCCCAGCATTTT.

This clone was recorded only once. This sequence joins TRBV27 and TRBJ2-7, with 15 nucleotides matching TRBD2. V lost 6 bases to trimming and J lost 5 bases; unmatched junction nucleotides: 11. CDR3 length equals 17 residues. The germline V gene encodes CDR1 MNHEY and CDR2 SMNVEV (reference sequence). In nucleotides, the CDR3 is TGTGCCAGCAGACGAGGACTAGCGGGGGGGCCGGTGAACGAGCAGTACTTC. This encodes CASRRGLAGGPVNEQYF.

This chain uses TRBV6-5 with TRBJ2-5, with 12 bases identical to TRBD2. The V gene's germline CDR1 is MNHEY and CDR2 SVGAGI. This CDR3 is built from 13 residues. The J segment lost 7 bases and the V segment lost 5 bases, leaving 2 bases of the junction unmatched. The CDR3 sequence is CASSKTSGGTQYF. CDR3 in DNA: TGTGCCAGCAGTAAGACTAGCGGGGGGACCCAGTACTTC.

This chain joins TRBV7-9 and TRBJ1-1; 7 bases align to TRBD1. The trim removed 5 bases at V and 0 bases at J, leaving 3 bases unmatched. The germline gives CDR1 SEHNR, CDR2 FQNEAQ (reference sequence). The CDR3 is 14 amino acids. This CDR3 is CASSPGGMNTEAFF. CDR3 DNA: TGTGCCAGCAGCCCAGGGGGTATGAACACTGAAGCTTTCTTT.

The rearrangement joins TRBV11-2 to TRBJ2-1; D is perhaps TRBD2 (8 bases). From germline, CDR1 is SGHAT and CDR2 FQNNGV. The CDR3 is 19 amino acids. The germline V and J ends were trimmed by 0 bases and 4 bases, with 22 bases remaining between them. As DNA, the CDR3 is TGTGCCAGCAGCTTAGATTACCCCCACAGGGGCGGGGGGTACAATGAGCAGTTCTTC. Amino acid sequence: CASSLDYPHRGGGYNEQFF.

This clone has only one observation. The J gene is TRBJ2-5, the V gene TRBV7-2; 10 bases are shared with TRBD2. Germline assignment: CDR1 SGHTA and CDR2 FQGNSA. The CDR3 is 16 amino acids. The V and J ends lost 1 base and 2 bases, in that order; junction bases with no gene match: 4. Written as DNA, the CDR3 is TGTGCCAGCAGCTTAGGCCCAGCGGGGGGGCAAGAGACCCAGTACTTC. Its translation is CASSLGPAGGQETQYF.

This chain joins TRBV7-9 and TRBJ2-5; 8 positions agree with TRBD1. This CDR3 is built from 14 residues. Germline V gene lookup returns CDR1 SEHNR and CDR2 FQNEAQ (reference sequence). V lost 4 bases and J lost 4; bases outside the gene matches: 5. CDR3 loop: CASSSDRVGETQYF. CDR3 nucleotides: TGTGCCAGCAGCTCGGACAGGGTAGGAGAGACCCAGTACTTC.

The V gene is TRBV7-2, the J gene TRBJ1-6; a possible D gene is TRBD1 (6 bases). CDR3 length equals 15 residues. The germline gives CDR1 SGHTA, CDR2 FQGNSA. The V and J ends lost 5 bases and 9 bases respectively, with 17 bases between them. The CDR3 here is CASSPRTGLTSPLHF. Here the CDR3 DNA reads TGTGCCAGCAGCCCAAGAACAGGGCTGACTTCACCCCTCCACTTT.

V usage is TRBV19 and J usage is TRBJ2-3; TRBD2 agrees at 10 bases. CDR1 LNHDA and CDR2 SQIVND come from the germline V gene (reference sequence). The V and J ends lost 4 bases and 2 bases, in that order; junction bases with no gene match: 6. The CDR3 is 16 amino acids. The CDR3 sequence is CASSRASGGLTDTQYF. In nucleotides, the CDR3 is TGTGCCAGTAGTAGAGCTAGCGGGGGCCTCACAGATACGCAGTATTTT.

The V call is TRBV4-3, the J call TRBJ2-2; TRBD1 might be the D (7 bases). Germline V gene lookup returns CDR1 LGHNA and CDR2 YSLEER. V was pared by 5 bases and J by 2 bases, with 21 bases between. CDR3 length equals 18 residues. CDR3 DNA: TGCGCCAGCAGCTTCCGGGGGTTGACAGGGACTAACACCGGGGAGCTGTTTTTT. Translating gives CASSFRGLTGTNTGELFF.

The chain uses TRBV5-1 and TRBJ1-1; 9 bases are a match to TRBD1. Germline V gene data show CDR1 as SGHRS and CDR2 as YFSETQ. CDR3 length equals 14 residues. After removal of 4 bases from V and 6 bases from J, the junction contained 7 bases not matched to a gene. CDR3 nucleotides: TGCGCCAGCAGCCCGGGACAGGGTAGCGCTGAAGCTTTCTTT. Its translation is CASSPGQGSAEAFF. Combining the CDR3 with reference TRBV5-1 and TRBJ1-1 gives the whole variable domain KAGVTQTPRYLIKTRGQQVTLSCSPISGHRSVSWYQQTPGQGLQFLFEYFSETQRNKGNFPGRFSGRQFSNSRSEMNVSTLELGDSALYLCASSPGQGSAEAFFGQGTRLTVV.